One sample yielded the 12 T cell receptor beta chains listed below, sequenced in a study of Graves' ophthalmopathy and Graves' hyperthyroidism listed by TCRdb under 2018. Data came from an Illumina HiSeq 2000. For repertoire sequencing, TCR beta CDR3 regions were amplified from RNA transcripts. A first-round RT-PCR used HTBI primers with the Qiagen OneStep RT-PCR kit, followed by a second-round multiplex PCR, size selection and purification. TCRdb reprocessing: public reads trimmed at Q25 with fastp, clones called with MiXCR, in-frame beta chains kept. Rows merge per CDR3 protein into single entries with the most common DNA and genes. For this sample there are 200,000 to 250,000 distinct CDR3 sequences; about 22% appear just once. Roughly 44% of the sample lies in the top ten. The sequencing input was peripheral blood. These receptors came from a woman aged 45-65 years with Graves' ophthalmopathy. Donor details come from another sample of the same person, matched by shared clones.

This clonotype was recorded many times. The CDR3: CASRGTANYGYTF. CDR3 nucleotides: TGTGCCAGCAGAGGGACAGCTAACTATGGCTACACCTTC. The genes are TRBV2 and TRBJ1-2; 7 positions match TRBD1. Germline CDR1 SNHLY, CDR2 FYNNEI. The trim removed 6 bases at V and 0 bases at J, leaving 1 base unmatched. The CDR3 spans 13 residues.

Of note for this clonotype: The conserved phenylalanine or tryptophan is not found at the CDR3 terminus, so this likely reflects a read error. The chain couples TRBV12-3 or TRBV12-4 to TRBJ1-3, with D hard to call. The CDR3 has 13 residues. V shed 6 bases and J shed 4 bases, with 10 bases lying between them. The CDR3 spells CASSFTVGNTIYL. CDR3 bases: TGTGCCAGCAGCTTCACGGTGGGAAACACCATATATCTT.

This clonotype was counted at least ten times. One end of the junction does not line up with germline, which may come from a read error. The V call is TRBV10-1, the J call TRBJ2-5; D call uncertain. Germline loops: CDR1 WNHNN, CDR2 SYGVQD (reference sequence). The CDR3 has 13 amino acids. CDR3 sequence: CASSPGLQETQYF. CDR3 in DNA: TGTGCCAGCAGTCCCGGCCTTCAAGAGACCCAGTACTTC.

This clonotype has a count of ten or more. The chain employs TRBV29-1 and TRBJ1-2; no clear D. The CDR3 spans 12 residues. Trimming took 4 bases from V and 3 from J, leaving 9 bases between them. Per germline, CDR1 SQVTM and CDR2 ANQGSEA. Here the CDR3 reads CSVGPLHYGYTF. The CDR3 nucleotides are TGCAGCGTTGGACCGCTACACTATGGCTACACCTTC.

This clonotype was detected ten times or more. The chain is built from TRBV12-3 or TRBV12-4 and TRBJ1-2, with 10 bases aligning to TRBD1. This CDR3 comprises 14 residues. V was clipped by 6 bases and J by 3 bases; unmatched bases: 4. The CDR3 spells CASSQTGGDYGYTF. As DNA, the CDR3 is TGTGCCAGCAGCCAGACAGGGGGCGACTATGGCTACACCTTC.

The chain carries TRBV10-3 and TRBJ2-2; D not certain. V lost 3 bases, J lost 16 bases, and 15 bases lay in between. This CDR3 region has 12 residues. Germline lookup yields CDR1 ENHRY and CDR2 SYGVKD. CDR3 DNA sequence: TGTGCCATCAGTGATTCGGCACAGCCCCCGTTTTTT. Protein: CAISDSAQPPFF.

This clonotype has a count of ten or more. The V call is TRBV27, the J call TRBJ2-7, with TRBD1 matching 9 bases. The CDR3 length is 12 residues. Germline V gene sequence: CDR1 MNHEY, CDR2 SMNVEV (reference sequence). V was clipped by 6 bases and J by 9 bases; unmatched bases: 6. DNA for the CDR3: TGTGCCAGCAGACGTACAGGGGGCGGGCAGTACTTC. Translated, it gives CASRRTGGGQYF.

The chain couples TRBV2 to TRBJ2-2, with D perhaps given as TRBD1 or TRBD2 (5 bases each). V was trimmed by 7 bases and J by 6 bases, leaving 12 bases between them. Germline V CDR1 and CDR2: SNHLY, FYNNEI. The CDR3 consists of 13 residues. CDR3 region: CASNRQGPGELFF. CDR3 sequence (DNA): TGTGCCAGCAATAGGCAGGGACCCGGGGAGCTGTTTTTT.

V and J are TRBV6-5 and TRBJ2-2; 11 nucleotides align to TRBD1. Germline CDR1 is MNHEY and CDR2 is SVGAGI. With 7 bases clipped from V and 8 bases from J, the junction kept 9 bases outside the gene matches. There are 15 residues in the CDR3. The DNA of the CDR3 is TGTGCCAGCAATTCGGGACAGGGGGTCGTGGGGGAGCTGTTTTTT. Its protein is CASNSGQGVVGELFF.

This sequence joins TRBV4-3 and TRBJ2-7, with D unclear. Trimming left V 2 bases short and J 3 bases short, with 8 bases between. This CDR3 comprises 13 residues. Germline loops: CDR1 LGHNA, CDR2 YSLEER. CDR3 sequence (DNA): TGCGCCAGCAGCCAAACCCTGATCTACGAGCAGTACTTC. Its protein product is CASSQTLIYEQYF.

This clonotype was seen repeatedly, ten times or more. J is TRBJ2-2 and V is TRBV6-1; D may be TRBD2 (6 bases). CDR1 and CDR2 (germline): MNHNS, SASEGT. V was clipped by 2 bases and J by 0 bases, with 7 bases between them. This CDR3 has 15 amino acids. CDR3 nucleotides: TGTGCCAGCAGTGAACTAGCGCCGAACACCGGGGAGCTGTTTTTT. It codes for CASSELAPNTGELFF.

This clonotype occurred many times. V usage is TRBV5-1 and J usage is TRBJ2-2, with 11 bases matching TRBD1. From germline, CDR1 is SGHRS and CDR2 YFSETQ. The ends lost 1 base at V and 7 bases at J; junction bases unmatched: 9. This CDR3 has 17 residues. The CDR3 region is CASSLYLDRGPDGELFF. The CDR3 DNA sequence: TGCGCCAGCAGCTTGTATTTGGACAGGGGGCCGGACGGGGAGCTGTTTTTT.